Below, 15 T cell receptor beta chains from the same sample are listed, as sequenced in a study of vaccination and CD4 T cells after COVID-19. TCRdb called the PCR reads again in MiXCR, with one record for every CDR3 protein. The table includes about 18,000 distinct CDR3 sequences, less than 65% detected once. The material sequenced was CD4+ T cells from blood, taken after SARS-CoV-2 vaccination. The receptor source for this set is a human donor who had recovered from COVID-19.

V gene TRBV9 combines with J gene TRBJ2-5; D might be TRBD1 (6 bases). The V gene lost 2 bases and the J gene lost 1 base, with 15 bases spanning the gap. The CDR3 extends over 16 amino acids. Germline CDR1 reads SGDLS; CDR2 reads YYNGEE. The CDR3 is CASSVGAAQVQETQYF. Written as DNA, the CDR3 is TGTGCCAGCAGCGTGGGGGCCGCTCAGGTCCAAGAGACCCAGTACTTC.

This rearrangement joins TRBV30 to TRBJ2-6; either TRBD1 or TRBD2 may fit D (5 bases each). The CDR3 sequence is 17 residues long. Trimming removed 2 bases at V and 0 bases at J, with 14 bases between. Germline CDR1 and CDR2: GTSNPN and SVGIG (reference sequence). The CDR3 DNA reads TGTGCCTGGAGTCACCCCGGTGGGGGCTCTGGGGCCAACGTCCTGACTTTC. Its translation: CAWSHPGGGSGANVLTF.

This clonotype has a single count. The V gene is TRBV4-3, the J gene TRBJ2-1, with 8 bases that match TRBD2. The CDR3 covers 15 residues. CDR1 LGHNA and CDR2 YSLEER come from the germline V gene. Trimming took 3 bases from V and 7 from J; bases not matched to a gene: 8. CDR3 sequence: CASSQNQRELNEQFF. The CDR3 region has the DNA TGCGCCAGCAGCCAGAACCAGCGGGAGTTGAATGAGCAGTTCTTC.

The gene calls are TRBV20-1 and TRBJ2-5; no definite D call. This CDR3 contains 12 residues. The germline V and J ends were trimmed by 5 bases and 2 bases, with 9 bases remaining between them. CDR1 is DFQATT and CDR2 is SNEGSKA in the germline V gene (reference sequence). The CDR3 region has the DNA TGCAGTGCTCTTATACTTCAAGAGACCCAGTACTTC. Translated, it gives CSALILQETQYF.

This clonotype was detected only a few times. The gene calls are TRBV20-1 and TRBJ2-5; 10 bases line up with TRBD1. Trimming at V came to 6 bases and at J to 2 bases, leaving 6 bases not matched to a gene. CDR3 length: 14 amino acids. Per the germline V gene, CDR1 is DFQATT and CDR2 is SNEGSKA (reference sequence). CDR3 nucleotide sequence: TGCAGTGCAAACCCGGGACAGGGGCAAGAGACCCAGTACTTC. Encoded protein: CSANPGQGQETQYF.

This clonotype was seen more than once but under ten times. V usage is TRBV20-1 and J usage is TRBJ1-4; TRBD1 matches at 11 bases. Germline CDR1 and CDR2: DFQATT and SNEGSKA (reference sequence). V lost 6 bases to trimming and J lost 7 bases; unmatched junction nucleotides: 7. The CDR3 totals 14 residues. CDR3 in amino acids: CSATDRGRGEKLFF. The CDR3 bases are TGCAGTGCAACGGACAGGGGGCGGGGTGAAAAACTGTTTTTT.

V gene TRBV7-2 combines with J gene TRBJ2-7; D ambiguous. CDR1 and CDR2 (germline): SGHTA, FQGNSA. V lost 1 base and J lost 7, with 5 bases in between. CDR3 size: 11 residues. CDR3 residues: CASSLGVEQYF. The DNA for the CDR3 is TGTGCCAGCAGCTTAGGGGTTGAGCAGTACTTC.

The table lists this clonotype with a few counts. The V gene is TRBV6-1, the J gene TRBJ1-2; possibly TRBD1 for D (5 bases). V lost 6 bases and J 4 bases, leaving 15 bases between the germline ends. CDR1 is MNHNS, CDR2 SASEGT, per germline. The CDR3 has 14 amino acids. CDR3 nucleotide sequence: TGTGCCAGCAGATCCCGGGACTTAATCTATGGCTACACCTTC. Translating gives CASRSRDLIYGYTF.

V usage is TRBV7-3 and J usage is TRBJ1-6; tentative D call: TRBD1 (6 bases). From germline, CDR1 is SGHTA and CDR2 FQGTGA. The CDR3 contains 15 residues. Between the trimmed V and J ends, which lost 1 base and 8 bases, there was a span of 12 bases. CDR3 loop: CASSLKGQRDSPLHF. The CDR3 bases are TGTGCCAGCAGCTTAAAGGGACAACGGGATTCACCCCTCCACTTT.

The V call is TRBV20-1, the J call TRBJ2-5; tentatively, D is TRBD2 (5 bases). V was cut by 5 bases and J by 7 bases, with 11 bases left in between. There are 11 residues in the CDR3. Germline assignment: CDR1 DFQATT and CDR2 SNEGSKA (reference sequence). CDR3 nucleotides: TGCAGTGCTCTCTCCGGAGGGACCCAGTACTTC. Amino acid sequence: CSALSGGTQYF.

The chain links TRBV20-1 to TRBJ2-3, with D perhaps matching TRBD2 (5 bases). This CDR3 is 14 amino acids long. Germline lookup yields CDR1 DFQATT and CDR2 SNEGSKA (reference sequence). V was trimmed by 5 bases and J by 5 bases, leaving 17 bases between them. The CDR3 region is CSASPASREDTQYF. The DNA for the CDR3 is TGCAGTGCTTCCCCGGCTAGCCGGGAAGATACGCAGTATTTT.

The DNA of the CDR3 is TGTGCCAGCAGTAGGAGCCTTGAGACCCAGTACTTC. It is translated as CASSRSLETQYF. This rearrangement joins TRBV6-1 to TRBJ2-5; D not certain. Germline loops: CDR1 MNHNS, CDR2 SASEGT. The ends were cut back, 5 bases at V and 5 bases at J, with 9 bases in the middle. The CDR3 has 12 residues.

V usage is TRBV4-2 and J usage is TRBJ2-2; D uncertain. V was cut by 4 bases and J by 5 bases, with 11 bases left in between. The CDR3 contains 14 residues. Germline V gene sequence: CDR1 LGHNA, CDR2 YNFKEQ. CDR3 protein: CASSPEGWTGELFF. The CDR3 nucleotides read TGTGCCAGCAGCCCCGAAGGGTGGACCGGGGAGCTGTTTTTT.

This CDR3 is CALGRTYNSPLHF. CDR3 in DNA: TGTGCCCTTGGTAGGACTTATAATTCACCCCTCCACTTT. The rearrangement uses TRBV30 and TRBJ1-6; D call uncertain. CDR1 and CDR2 from the germline V gene are GTSNPN and SVGIG (reference sequence). V was trimmed by 8 bases and J by 4 bases, leaving 12 bases between them. The CDR3 loop spans 13 amino acids.

The chain employs TRBV7-2 and TRBJ2-1, with 14 nucleotides matching TRBD2. CDR3 length: 15 residues. Per germline, CDR1 SGHTA and CDR2 FQGNSA. Trimming took 4 bases from V and 12 from J; bases not matched to a gene: 8. CDR3 loop: CASSYGTSGSLRQFF. The CDR3 DNA sequence: TGTGCCAGCAGCTACGGGACTAGCGGGAGTTTGAGGCAGTTCTTC.